In its sample, the clone carrying this T cell receptor beta chain was seen once. This table comes from immunoSEQ multiplex PCR, and its TCRdb copy is limited to in-frame clones, with some not included. This table holds around 140,000 clones, about 90% found once. Looked up from germline, CDR1 is DFQATT and CDR2 is SNEGSKA (reference sequence). V was cut by 3 bases and J by 2 bases, with 19 bases left in between. There are 16 residues in the CDR3. This entry belongs to a study of T cell responses to AZD1222 COVID-19 vaccine. Pooling was applied to second doses at about 4 or about 12 weeks. The clonotype comes from an adult who received the AZD1222 COVID-19 vaccine. The sequenced sample was peripheral blood, obtained 28 days after the second AZD1222 dose. The V call is TRBV20-1, the J call TRBJ1-2; D is undetermined. CDR3 in DNA: TGCAGTGCTAGTATGGATATAGGGCCACTAAACTATGGCTACACCTTC. It is translated as CSASMDIGPLNYGYTF.